Following are 8 T cell receptor beta chains from one sample sequenced in a study of blood T cell repertoires in COVID-19. Assay: immunoSEQ multiplex PCR; the TCRdb copy retains only in-frame clones and omits some. Of more than 250,000 clones detected, roughly 85% appear once; the ten largest clones hold approximately 5%. Sequenced input: peripheral blood. Every receptor here comes from a man aged 45-65 years with active or convalescent COVID-19.

The chain combines TRBV20-1 with TRBJ2-7; the D is unclear. Trimming took 5 bases from V and 3 from J, leaving 8 bases between them. The CDR3 totals 11 residues. Germline V lookup: CDR1 DFQATT, CDR2 SNEGSKA (reference sequence). CDR3 protein: CSASPRYEQYF. The DNA for the CDR3 is TGCAGTGCTTCCCCGCGCTACGAGCAGTACTTC.

J is TRBJ2-3 and V is TRBV14, with a possible D match to TRBD2 (6 bases). Between the trimmed V and J ends, which lost 4 bases and 2 bases, there was a span of 13 bases. From germline, CDR1 is SGHDN and CDR2 FVKESK. This CDR3 region has 15 residues. CDR3 loop: CASSPGGILTDTQYF. CDR3 DNA: TGTGCCAGCAGCCCTGGCGGGATTCTCACAGATACGCAGTATTTT.

As DNA, the CDR3 is TGTGCCAGCAGCCAAGAAATTGGGTGGAACAGGGAATATGGCTACACCTTC. Its protein product is CASSQEIGWNREYGYTF. This chain uses TRBV4-2 with TRBJ1-2; TRBD1 is a possible D gene (6 bases). V lost 0 bases and J lost 5, with 19 bases in between. The CDR3 runs 17 residues. Germline V gene lookup returns CDR1 LGHNA and CDR2 YNFKEQ.

In DNA form, the CDR3 reads TGTGCCAGCAGCCAAGGGACTGGCGGACGTTACGAGCAGTACTTC. It is translated as CASSQGTGGRYEQYF. This chain joins TRBV4-2 and TRBJ2-7; the D gene is possibly TRBD2 (5 bases). V gave up 1 base and J gave up 4 bases, with 14 bases separating them. The CDR3 extends over 15 amino acids. Germline V lookup: CDR1 LGHNA, CDR2 YNFKEQ.

The CDR3 here is CAWNTGPGANVLTF. CDR3 sequence (DNA): TGTGCCTGGAATACAGGGCCTGGGGCCAACGTCCTGACTTTC. This chain uses TRBV30 with TRBJ2-6, with D maybe TRBD1 (6 bases). The CDR3 has 14 residues. Germline CDR1 GTSNPN, CDR2 SVGIG (reference sequence). V lost 4 bases and J 2 bases, leaving 9 bases between the germline ends.

This chain uses TRBV27 with TRBJ2-1; D unclear. V was cut by 6 bases and J by 6 bases, with 9 bases left in between. This CDR3 has 12 residues. Germline CDR1 is MNHEY and CDR2 is SMNVEV (reference sequence). CDR3 sequence (DNA): TGTGCCAGCAGCCGCCAGCGCAATGAGCAGTTCTTC. Amino acid sequence: CASSRQRNEQFF.

This clone was observed a single time. The chain couples TRBV11-3 to TRBJ2-1; 7 bases map to TRBD2. Losses at the gene ends were 3 bases for V and 0 bases for J; bases not matched to a gene: 2. The CDR3 runs to 15 residues. From germline, CDR1 is SGHNT and CDR2 YENEEA. The CDR3 loop is CASSLSGNSYNEQFF. In DNA, the CDR3 is TGTGCCAGCAGCTTGAGCGGGAACTCCTACAATGAGCAGTTCTTC.

The chain recombines TRBV6-2 or TRBV6-3 with TRBJ2-1; no clear D. The germline gives CDR1 MNHEY, CDR2 SVGEGT. V was pared by 0 bases and J by 7 bases, with 13 bases between. The CDR3 loop spans 15 amino acids. The CDR3 nucleotides are TGTGCCAGCAGTTACTCGCGGCGGCTCGGGAATGAGCAGTTCTTC. The encoded protein is CASSYSRRLGNEQFF.